The rows below give T cell receptor beta chains drawn from one sample of a study of blood T cell repertoires in COVID-19. TCRdb's copy holds only in-frame clones and misses some; the assay was immunoSEQ multiplex PCR. The repertoire holds 45,000 to 50,000 clones, roughly 77% seen once, with less than 20% in the top ten. Material: peripheral blood. These receptors were obtained from a human donor with active or convalescent COVID-19. The donor label of this sample is uncertain. The CDR3 runs from the conserved cysteine through the conserved F or W. Fields, in order: J gene, clone size, V gene, D gene, CDR3 DNA, CDR3 protein. D genes are given only for firm matches. The listing skips clone size in some rows; elsewhere it reads once, few, many or a size class.

TRBJ2-7	.	TRBV28	.	TGTGCCAGCAGTTTCATACAGAACTCCTACGAGCAGTACTTC	CASSFIQNSYEQYF
TRBJ1-2	few	TRBV3-1/TRBV3-2	.	TGTGCCAGCAGCCAAGCCAGGGACTATGGCTACACCTTC	CASSQARDYGYTF
TRBJ1-1	.	TRBV5-1	TRBD1	TGCGCCAGCAGCTGGGGCGGGACAGGGACCACTGAAGCTTTCTTT	CASSWGGTGTTEAFF
TRBJ1-1	.	TRBV14	.	TGTGCCAGCAGCCAAGAAAGGAGGGCTGAAGCTTTCTTT	CASSQERRAEAFF
TRBJ2-1	.	TRBV30	.	TGTGCCTGGGCGGAGGGTTTTAGCTCCTACAATGAGCAGTTCTTC	CAWAEGFSSYNEQFF
TRBJ1-5	.	TRBV28	.	TGTGCCAGCAGCTCGGGGGAACAGCCCCAGCATTTT	CASSSGEQPQHF
TRBJ1-5	.	TRBV20-1	.	TGCAGTGCTAGTTTGGACAGTGTATATAGCAATCAGCCCCAGCATTTT	CSASLDSVYSNQPQHF
TRBJ2-3	.	TRBV12-5	.	TGTGCTAGTGGTTTGGTACAGTCCGGTCCCTCGTCGGATACGCAGTATTTT	CASGLVQSGPSSDTQYF
TRBJ2-2	few	TRBV10-3	.	TGTGCCATCATAACTCCTACCAACACCGGGGAGCTGTTTTTT	CAIITPTNTGELFF
TRBJ2-1	once	TRBV5-1	.	TGCGCCAGCGGGGGAGGGGGGAGCAATGAGCAGTTCTTC	CASGGGGSNEQFF
TRBJ1-2	.	TRBV10-3	TRBD1	TGTGCCATCAGTGAGTCGACAGGGGGCAGTTATGGCTACACCTTC	CAISESTGGSYGYTF
TRBJ2-7	.	TRBV5-1	TRBD2	TGCGCCAGCAGCTTGGGTGGCGGGAGGGCCTACGAGCAGTACTTC	CASSLGGGRAYEQYF
TRBJ1-2	.	TRBV29-1	TRBD1	TGCAGCGCTCAGCAGGGGGCGCTTAGGGGCTACACCTTC	CSAQQGALRGYTF
TRBJ2-1	.	TRBV6-5	TRBD2	TGTGCCAGCAGTCCCCTACTAGCGGGAGGGCCCGAAGTCTTC	CASSPLLAGGPEVF
TRBJ2-1	few	TRBV14	.	TGTGCCAGCAGCGGGTTAGGGGTCGGTAATGAGCAGTTCTTC	CASSGLGVGNEQFF
TRBJ2-3	.	TRBV9	.	TGTGCCAGCAGCGTGAGACAGGATACGCAGTATTTT	CASSVRQDTQYF
TRBJ2-7	.	TRBV7-8	TRBD2	TGTGCCAGCAGCTCCCTACGCCCTTTAGCGGGAGGGCCCTCCTACGAGCAGTACTTC	CASSSLRPLAGGPSYEQYF
TRBJ2-1	.	TRBV23-1	.	TGCGCCAGCAGTCAATCCGGCTCCTACAATGAGCAGTTCTTC	CASSQSGSYNEQFF
TRBJ2-1	.	TRBV19	TRBD2	TGTGCCAGTAGTATAGATCTGCGGGGACTAGCGACCTACAATGAGCAGTTCTTC	CASSIDLRGLATYNEQFF
TRBJ2-3	.	TRBV6-5	.	TGTGCCAGCAGTTTCTCTGGTAGAACAGATACGCAGTATTTT	CASSFSGRTDTQYF
TRBJ2-2	.	TRBV4-3	TRBD2	TGCGCCAGCAGCCAGGAAAATTTAGCGGGAGGGCATACCGGGGAGCTGTTTTTT	CASSQENLAGGHTGELFF
TRBJ1-2	.	TRBV7-9	TRBD1	TGTGCCAGCAGCCGGGACAGTGCTAACTATGGCTACACCTTC	CASSRDSANYGYTF
TRBJ2-3	.	TRBV6-2/TRBV6-3	.	TGTGCCAGCAGTGCCGACAGGCTAGTCACCACAGATACGCAGTATTTT	CASSADRLVTTDTQYF